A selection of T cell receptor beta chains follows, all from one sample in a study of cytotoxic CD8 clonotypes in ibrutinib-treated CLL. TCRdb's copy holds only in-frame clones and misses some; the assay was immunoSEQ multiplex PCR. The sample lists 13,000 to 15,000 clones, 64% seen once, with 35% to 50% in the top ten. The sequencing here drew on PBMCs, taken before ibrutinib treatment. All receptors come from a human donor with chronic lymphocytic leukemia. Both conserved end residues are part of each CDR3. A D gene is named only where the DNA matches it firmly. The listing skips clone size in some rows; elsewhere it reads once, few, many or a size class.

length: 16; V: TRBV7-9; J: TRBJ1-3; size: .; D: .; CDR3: CASSPTGFGSGNTIYF; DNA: TGTGCCAGCAGCCCAACAGGTTTTGGTTCTGGAAACACCATATATTTT
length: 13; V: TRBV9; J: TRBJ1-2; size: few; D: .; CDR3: CASSTQKRVGYTF; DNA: TGTGCCAGCAGCACACAAAAAAGGGTTGGCTACACCTTC
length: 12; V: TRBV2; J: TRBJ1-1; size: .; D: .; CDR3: CASGERSTEAFF; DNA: TGTGCCAGCGGGGAGAGGAGCACTGAAGCTTTCTTT
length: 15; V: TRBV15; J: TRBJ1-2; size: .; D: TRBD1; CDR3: CATSRDGRAGGGYTF; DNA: TGTGCCACCAGCAGAGATGGTAGGGCAGGGGGTGGCTACACCTTC
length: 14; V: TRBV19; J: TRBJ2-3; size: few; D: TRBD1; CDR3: CASSTGQGPDTQYF; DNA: TGTGCCAGTAGTACCGGACAGGGACCAGATACGCAGTATTTT
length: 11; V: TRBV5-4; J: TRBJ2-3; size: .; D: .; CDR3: CASSLRDTQYF; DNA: TGTGCCAGCAGCTTGAGGGATACGCAGTATTTT
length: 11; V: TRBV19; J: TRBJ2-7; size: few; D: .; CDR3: CASSIGHEQYF; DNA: TGTGCCAGTAGTATAGGCCACGAGCAGTACTTC
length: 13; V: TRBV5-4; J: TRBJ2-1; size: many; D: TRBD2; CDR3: CASSFGTSNEQFF; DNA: TGTGCCAGCAGCTTTGGGACTAGCAATGAGCAGTTCTTC
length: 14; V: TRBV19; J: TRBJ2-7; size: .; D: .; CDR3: CASSISLGAHEQYF; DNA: TGTGCCAGTAGTATTTCCTTGGGGGCCCACGAGCAGTACTTC
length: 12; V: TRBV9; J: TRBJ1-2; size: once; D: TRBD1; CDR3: CASSWDSYGYTF; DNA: TGTGCCAGCAGCTGGGACAGCTATGGCTACACCTTC
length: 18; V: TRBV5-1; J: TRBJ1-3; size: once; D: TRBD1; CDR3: CASSAGTGPTTSGNTIYF; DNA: TGCGCCAGCAGCGCCGGGACAGGGCCCACTACTTCTGGAAACACCATATATTTT
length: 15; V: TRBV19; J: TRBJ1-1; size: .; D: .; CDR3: CASSTLQAMNTEAFF; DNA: TGTGCCAGTAGTACCCTACAGGCCATGAACACTGAAGCTTTCTTT
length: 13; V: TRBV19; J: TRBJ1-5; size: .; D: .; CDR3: CASRPEGNQPQHF; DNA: TGTGCCAGTAGACCTGAGGGGAATCAGCCCCAGCATTTT
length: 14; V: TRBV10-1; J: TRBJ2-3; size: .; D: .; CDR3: CASSVGREWDTQYF; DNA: TGCGCCAGCAGTGTAGGCCGAGAGTGGGATACGCAGTATTTT
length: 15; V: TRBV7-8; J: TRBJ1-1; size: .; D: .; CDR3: CASSLEWGRGSEAFF; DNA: TGTGCCAGCAGCTTAGAATGGGGGCGCGGATCTGAAGCTTTCTTT
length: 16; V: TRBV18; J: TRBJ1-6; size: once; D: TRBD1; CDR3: CASSPGATGLNSPLHF; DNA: TGTGCCAGCTCACCAGGTGCGACAGGGTTGAATTCACCCCTCCACTTT
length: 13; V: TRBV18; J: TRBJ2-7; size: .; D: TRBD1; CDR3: CASSVGQGNEQYF; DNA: TGTGCCAGCTCGGTGGGACAGGGAAACGAGCAGTACTTC
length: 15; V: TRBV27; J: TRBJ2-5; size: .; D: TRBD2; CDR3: CASSLRGVAQETQYF; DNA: TGTGCCAGCAGTTTACGGGGGGTAGCGCAAGAGACCCAGTACTTC
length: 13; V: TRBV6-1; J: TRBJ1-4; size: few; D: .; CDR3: CASSSSGRGKLFF; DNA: TGTGCCAGCAGTTCGAGCGGCCGAGGAAAACTGTTTTTT
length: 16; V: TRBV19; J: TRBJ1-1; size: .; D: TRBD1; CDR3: CASSATDTGGWTEAFF; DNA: TGTGCCAGTAGTGCAACCGATACAGGGGGTTGGACTGAAGCTTTCTTT
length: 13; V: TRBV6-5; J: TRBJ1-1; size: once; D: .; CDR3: CASSGREGAEAFF; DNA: TGTGCCAGCAGTGGTCGGGAGGGAGCTGAAGCTTTCTTT
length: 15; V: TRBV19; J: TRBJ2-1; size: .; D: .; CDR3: CASSLGGAAYNEQFF; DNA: TGTGCCAGTAGTCTAGGCGGGGCCGCATACAATGAGCAGTTCTTC
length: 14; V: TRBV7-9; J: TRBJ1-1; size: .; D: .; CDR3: CASSLEGPGGEAFF; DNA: TGTGCCAGCAGCTTAGAAGGGCCAGGAGGTGAAGCTTTCTTT
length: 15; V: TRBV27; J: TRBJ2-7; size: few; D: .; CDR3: CASRMGMGRTYEQYF; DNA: TGTGCCAGCAGAATGGGAATGGGAAGAACCTACGAGCAGTACTTC
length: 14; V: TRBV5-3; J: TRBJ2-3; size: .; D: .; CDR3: CARSAGAGADTQYF; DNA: TGTGCCAGGAGCGCGGGGGCTGGCGCAGATACGCAGTATTTT
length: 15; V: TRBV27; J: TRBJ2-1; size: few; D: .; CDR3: CASSLYPGLHNEQFF; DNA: TGTGCCAGCAGTTTATACCCGGGACTTCACAATGAGCAGTTCTTC
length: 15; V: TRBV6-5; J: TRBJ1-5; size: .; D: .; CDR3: CASSSDSYSNQPQHF; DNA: TGTGCCAGCAGTTCCGACAGCTATAGCAATCAGCCCCAGCATTTT
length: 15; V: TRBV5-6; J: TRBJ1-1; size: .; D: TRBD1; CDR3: CASSKGDRVSGEAFF; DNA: TGTGCCAGCAGCAAAGGCGACAGGGTGTCAGGTGAAGCTTTCTTT
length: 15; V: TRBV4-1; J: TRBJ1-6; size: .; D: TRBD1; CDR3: CASSQVQGAVSPLHF; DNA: TGCGCCAGCAGCCAAGTGCAGGGGGCGGTTTCACCCCTCCACTTT
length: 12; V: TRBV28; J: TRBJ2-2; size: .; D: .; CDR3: CASRQGGGELFF; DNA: TGTGCCAGCAGGCAGGGTGGCGGGGAGCTGTTTTTT
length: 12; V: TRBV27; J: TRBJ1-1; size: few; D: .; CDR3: CATKGASTEAFF; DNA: TGTGCCACTAAAGGGGCTAGCACTGAAGCTTTCTTT
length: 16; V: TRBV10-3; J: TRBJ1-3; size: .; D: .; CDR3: CAISESDSLSGNTIYF; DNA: TGTGCCATCAGTGAGTCGGACAGTCTCTCTGGAAACACCATATATTTT
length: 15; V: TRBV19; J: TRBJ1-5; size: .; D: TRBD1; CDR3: CASSIGQGSNQPQHF; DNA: TGTGCCAGTAGTATTGGACAGGGTAGCAATCAGCCCCAGCATTTT
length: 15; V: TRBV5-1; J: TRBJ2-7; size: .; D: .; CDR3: CASSLAAGPSYEQYF; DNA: TGCGCCAGCAGCTTGGCGGCAGGCCCCTCCTACGAGCAGTACTTC
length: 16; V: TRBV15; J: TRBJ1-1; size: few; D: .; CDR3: CATSRDLPALNTEAFF; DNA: TGTGCCACCAGCAGAGACCTCCCAGCCTTGAACACTGAAGCTTTCTTT
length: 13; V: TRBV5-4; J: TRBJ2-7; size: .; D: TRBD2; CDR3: CASSRGGGYEQYF; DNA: TGTGCCAGCAGCCGCGGGGGGGGGTACGAGCAGTACTTC
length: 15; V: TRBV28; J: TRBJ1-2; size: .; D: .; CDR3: CASSETGRVGYGYTF; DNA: TGTGCCAGCAGTGAAACAGGGAGGGTAGGCTATGGCTACACCTTC
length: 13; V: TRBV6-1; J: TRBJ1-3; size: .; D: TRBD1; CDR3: CASKAGGKNTIYF; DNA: TGTGCCAGCAAAGCAGGGGGCAAAAACACCATATATTTT
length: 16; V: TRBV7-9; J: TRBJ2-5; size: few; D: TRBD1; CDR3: CASSFYVQGYMETQYF; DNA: TGTGCCAGCAGCTTCTACGTACAGGGGTATATGGAGACCCAGTACTTC
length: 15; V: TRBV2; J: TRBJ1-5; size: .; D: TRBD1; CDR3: CASSIGTESNQPQHF; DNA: TGTGCCAGCAGTATAGGGACAGAGAGCAATCAGCCCCAGCATTTT
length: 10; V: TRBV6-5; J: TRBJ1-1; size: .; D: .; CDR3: CASSKLDAFF; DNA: TGTGCCAGCAGTAAGTTAGACGCTTTCTTT
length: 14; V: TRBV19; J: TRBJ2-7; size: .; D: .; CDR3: CASRHQGGTYEQYF; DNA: TGTGCCAGTAGACACCAGGGGGGAACCTACGAGCAGTACTTC
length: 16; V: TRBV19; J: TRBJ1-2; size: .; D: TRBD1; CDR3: CASSPGQGAVKYGYTF; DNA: TGTGCCAGTAGTCCAGGACAGGGGGCGGTTAAATATGGCTACACCTTC
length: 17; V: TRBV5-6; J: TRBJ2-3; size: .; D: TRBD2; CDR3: CASSWGPTGGRGDTQYF; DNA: TGTGCCAGCAGCTGGGGTCCCACCGGGGGGAGAGGTGATACGCAGTATTTT
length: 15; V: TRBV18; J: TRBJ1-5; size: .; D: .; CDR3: CASSPSEYSNQPQHF; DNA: TGTGCCAGCTCGCCCAGTGAGTATAGCAATCAGCCCCAGCATTTT
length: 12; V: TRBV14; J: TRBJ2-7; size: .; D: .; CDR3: CASRGQEYEQYF; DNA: TGTGCCAGCAGGGGTCAGGAGTACGAGCAGTACTTC
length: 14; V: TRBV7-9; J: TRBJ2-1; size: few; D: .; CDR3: CASSLILRYNEQFF; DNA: TGTGCCAGCAGCTTAATTCTTCGGTACAATGAGCAGTTCTTC
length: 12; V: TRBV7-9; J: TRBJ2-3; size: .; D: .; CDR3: CASSLTPDTQYF; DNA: TGTGCCAGCAGCCTTACTCCCGATACGCAGTATTTT
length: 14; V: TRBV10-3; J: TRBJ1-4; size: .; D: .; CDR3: CAISESKGNEKLFF; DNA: TGTGCCATCAGTGAGTCTAAGGGTAATGAAAAACTGTTTTTT
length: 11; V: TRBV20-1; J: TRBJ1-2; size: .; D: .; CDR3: CSARPPGGYTF; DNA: TGCAGTGCTAGACCCCCAGGGGGCTACACCTTC
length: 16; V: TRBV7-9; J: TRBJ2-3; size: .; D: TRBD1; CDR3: CASSLGRDRSSSTQYF; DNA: TGTGCCAGCAGCTTAGGGCGGGACAGGTCTAGCAGCACGCAGTATTTT
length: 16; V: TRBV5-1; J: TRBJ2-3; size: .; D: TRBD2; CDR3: CASSRGLADSTDTQYF; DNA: TGCGCCAGCAGCAGGGGACTAGCGGATAGCACAGATACGCAGTATTTT
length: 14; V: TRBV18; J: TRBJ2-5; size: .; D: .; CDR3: CASSPPLGVETQYF; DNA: TGTGCCAGCTCACCACCACTGGGGGTAGAGACCCAGTACTTC
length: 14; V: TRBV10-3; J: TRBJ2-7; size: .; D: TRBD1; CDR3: CALRTGERSYEQYF; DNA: TGTGCCCTCAGGACAGGGGAGCGCTCCTACGAGCAGTACTTC
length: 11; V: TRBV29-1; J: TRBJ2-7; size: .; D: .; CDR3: CSVVSSYEQYF; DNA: TGCAGCGTTGTATCCTCCTACGAGCAGTACTTC
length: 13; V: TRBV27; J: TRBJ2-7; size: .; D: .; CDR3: CASSRFLGYEQYF; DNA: TGTGCCAGCAGCCGTTTTTTAGGGTACGAGCAGTACTTC
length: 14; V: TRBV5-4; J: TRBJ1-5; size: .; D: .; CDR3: CASSLGTANQPQHF; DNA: TGTGCCAGCAGCTTAGGGACTGCTAATCAGCCCCAGCATTTT
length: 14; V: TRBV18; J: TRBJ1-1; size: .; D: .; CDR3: CASSPSGDGTEAFF; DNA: TGTGCCAGCTCACCATCAGGTGATGGCACTGAAGCTTTCTTT
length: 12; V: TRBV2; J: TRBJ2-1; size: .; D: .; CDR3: CASSSTLWEQFF; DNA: TGTGCCAGCAGTTCCACCCTCTGGGAGCAGTTCTTC
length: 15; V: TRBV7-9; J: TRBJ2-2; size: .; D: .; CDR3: CASSPKAGNTGELFF; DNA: TGTGCCAGCAGCCCCAAGGCGGGGAACACCGGGGAGCTGTTTTTT